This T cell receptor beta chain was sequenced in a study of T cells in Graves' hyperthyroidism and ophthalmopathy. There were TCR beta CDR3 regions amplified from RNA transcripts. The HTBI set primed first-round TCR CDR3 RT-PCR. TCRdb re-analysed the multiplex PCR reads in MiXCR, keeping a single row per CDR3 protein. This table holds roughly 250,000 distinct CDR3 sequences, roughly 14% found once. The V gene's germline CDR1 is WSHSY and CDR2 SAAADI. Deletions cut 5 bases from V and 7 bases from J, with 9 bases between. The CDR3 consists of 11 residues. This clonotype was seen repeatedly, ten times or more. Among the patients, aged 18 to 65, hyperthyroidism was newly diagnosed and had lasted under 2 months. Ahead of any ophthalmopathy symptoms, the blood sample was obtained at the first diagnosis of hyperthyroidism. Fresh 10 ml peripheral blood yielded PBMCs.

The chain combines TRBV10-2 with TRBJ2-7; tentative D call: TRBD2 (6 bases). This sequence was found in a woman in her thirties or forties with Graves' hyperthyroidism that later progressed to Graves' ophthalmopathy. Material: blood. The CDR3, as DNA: TGCGCCAGCAGTCACGGAGGGGAGCAGTACTTC. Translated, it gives CASSHGGEQYF.